The 19 T cell receptor beta chains below were found in one sample sequenced in a study of blood T cell repertoires in COVID-19. The assay was immunoSEQ multiplex PCR, and TCRdb's table has in-frame clones only and misses some. The sample holds approximately 260,000 clones, around 88% seen once. Material for sequencing was PBMCs or T cells enriched from blood (not recorded which). The receptors were gathered from a woman between 40 and 55 years old with acute COVID-19.

The chain joins TRBV18 to TRBJ1-6, with 9 bases that match TRBD1. V shed 2 bases, J shed 8 bases, and the junction held 4 bases outside the gene matches. The CDR3 consists of 15 residues. CDR1 KGHSH and CDR2 LQKENI come from the germline V gene. The CDR3 DNA reads as TGTGCCAGCTCACCAGTCCGGGACAGGGATTCACCCCTCCACTTT. Amino acid sequence: CASSPVRDRDSPLHF.

The chain links TRBV2 to TRBJ2-1; the match to TRBD2 covers 14 bases. This CDR3 is 15 amino acids long. Looked up from germline, CDR1 is SNHLY and CDR2 is FYNNEI. Germline trimming cut 5 bases from V and 6 bases from J; bases unmatched to any gene: 3. DNA for the CDR3: TGTGCCAGCAGTCGCGGGACTAGCGGGGGCAATGAGCAGTTCTTC. Protein sequence: CASSRGTSGGNEQFF.

This clone has more than one count but fewer than ten. The chain recombines TRBV6-1 with TRBJ2-1; 11 nucleotides agree with TRBD2. CDR3 length: 17 amino acids. CDR1 and CDR2 from the germline V gene are MNHNS and SASEGT. V dropped 2 bases and J dropped 6; count of bases not matched to a gene: 9. In DNA form, the CDR3 reads TGTGCCAGCAGTGAAATACGACTAGCGGGAAGGGGCAATGAGCAGTTCTTC. Its protein is CASSEIRLAGRGNEQFF.

This clone has only one observation. The gene calls are TRBV7-9 and TRBJ2-2; maybe TRBD1 (5 bases). The CDR3 totals 16 residues. The V end lost 5 bases, the J end lost 4 bases, and 17 bases lay between the germline ends. Germline values: CDR1 SEHNR, CDR2 FQNEAQ (reference sequence). The DNA of the CDR3 is TGTGCCAGCAGCCCTGGGGCCGCGACGGGCACCGGGGAGCTGTTTTTT. Residues: CASSPGAATGTGELFF.

J is TRBJ1-5 and V is TRBV19, with TRBD1 matching 7 bases. V was pared by 9 bases and J by 6 bases, with 17 bases of the junction left unmatched. Germline V gene sequence: CDR1 LNHDA, CDR2 SQIVND (reference sequence). The CDR3 consists of 16 residues. The CDR3 here is CASALAGGFLGQPQHF. CDR3 in DNA: TGTGCCAGCGCCTTGGCAGGGGGGTTTTTGGGTCAGCCCCAGCATTTT.

The CDR3 loop is CASRAGLGNQPQHF. The CDR3, as DNA: TGCGCCAGCAGAGCCGGGTTGGGCAATCAGCCCCAGCATTTT. This chain links TRBV5-1 with TRBJ1-5, with no clear D. Trimming left V 5 bases short and J 2 bases short, with 11 bases between. The germline CDR1 and CDR2 sequences are SGHRS and YFSETQ. The CDR3 extends over 14 amino acids.

This clone was counted between two and nine times. This chain joins TRBV27 and TRBJ2-7; 10 nucleotides align to TRBD2. Looked up from germline, CDR1 is MNHEY and CDR2 is SMNVEV (reference sequence). V was pared by 5 bases and J by 0 bases, with 4 bases of the junction left unmatched. The length of the CDR3 is 15 residues. The CDR3, as DNA: TGTGCCAGCAGTGGAACTAGCGGGGTCTCCTACGAGCAGTACTTC. Encoded protein: CASSGTSGVSYEQYF.

The chain uses TRBV7-6 and TRBJ1-1, with D perhaps matching TRBD1 (5 bases). Per germline, CDR1 SGHVS and CDR2 FNYEAQ. This CDR3 contains 13 residues. Trimming shortened V by 5 bases and J by 1 base, and 8 bases separated the two germline ends. Written as DNA, the CDR3 is TGTGCCAGCAGCGCTACAGGGAACACTGAAGCTTTCTTT. Its translation: CASSATGNTEAFF.

The J gene is TRBJ2-1, the V gene TRBV7-3, with unresolved D. CDR1 is SGHTA and CDR2 is FQGTGA in the germline V gene. The V end lost 1 base, the J end lost 5 bases, and 12 bases lay between the germline ends. The CDR3 contains 15 residues. DNA of the CDR3: TGTGCCAGCAGCTTAAGCGGCCCTCAGAACAATGAGCAGTTCTTC. Its translation is CASSLSGPQNNEQFF.

The rearrangement links TRBV12-3 or TRBV12-4 to TRBJ1-2; the D gene is possibly TRBD1 (6 bases). The CDR3 runs 13 residues. Trimming removed 6 bases at V and 4 bases at J, with 12 bases between. The CDR3 DNA follows: TGTGCCAGCAGCAGGGGACAAATCTATGGCTACACCTTC. Protein product: CASSRGQIYGYTF.

This chain joins TRBV21-1 and TRBJ1-2; the table's D call TRBD1 went unverified against the DNA. TRBV21-1 is reported as a pseudogene. The CDR3 is 17 residues long. CDR3 loop: CASSKEGTELNNYGYTF. CDR3 in DNA: TGTGCCAGCAGCAAAGAAGGGACAGAATTAAATAACTATGGCTACACCTTC.

V gene TRBV5-6 combines with J gene TRBJ1-4; 11 bases are shared with TRBD1. In germline, CDR1 is SGHDT, CDR2 YYEEEE. The CDR3 contains 17 residues. The J segment lost 8 bases and the V segment lost 3 bases, leaving 12 bases of the junction unmatched. The chain's CDR3 is CASSSYTDRGHREKLFF. As DNA, the CDR3 is TGTGCCAGCAGCTCCTATACGGACAGGGGGCATAGAGAAAAACTGTTTTTT.

This chain uses TRBV4-1 with TRBJ2-3, with 9 bases matching TRBD2. V was pared by 3 bases and J by 5 bases, with 9 bases of the junction left unmatched. In germline, CDR1 is MGHRA, CDR2 YSYEKL. CDR3 length: 16 amino acids. CDR3 sequence: CASSHLTSGSVDTQYF. In nucleotides, the CDR3 is TGCGCCAGCAGCCATCTAACTAGCGGGTCTGTAGATACGCAGTATTTT.

This rearrangement joins TRBV12-3 or TRBV12-4 to TRBJ1-2; perhaps TRBD1 as D (5 bases). With 6 bases removed from V and 7 bases from J, the gap between germline ends came to 12 bases. There are 12 residues in the CDR3. CDR3 in DNA: TGTGCCAGCAGCCTCGGAGGGGTTGGCTACACCTTC. Amino acid sequence: CASSLGGVGYTF.

Written as DNA, the CDR3 is TGTGCCAGCAGCCAAGACGAGCGGGAGATGAATGAGCAGTTCTTC. This codes for CASSQDEREMNEQFF. The chain has TRBV14 and TRBJ2-1, with 8 bases aligning to TRBD2. The V segment lost 0 bases and the J segment 7 bases; nucleotides outside the gene matches: 5. The CDR3 contains 15 residues. The germline V gene has CDR1 SGHDN and CDR2 FVKESK.

The rearrangement joins TRBV4-1 to TRBJ2-1; TRBD2 aligns across 11 bases. V shed 0 bases, J shed 10 bases, and the junction held 17 bases outside the gene matches. The CDR3 consists of 19 residues. Germline V CDR1 and CDR2: MGHRA, YSYEKL. The CDR3 spells CASSQDLQQTSGTPGEQFF. In DNA form, the CDR3 reads TGCGCCAGCAGCCAAGATCTACAACAGACTAGCGGGACCCCCGGCGAGCAGTTCTTC.

This chain's CDR3 is CASSFRTNTGELFF. CDR3 sequence (DNA): TGTGCCAGCAGCTTTCGGACTAACACCGGGGAGCTGTTTTTT. The chain employs TRBV11-3 and TRBJ2-2, with D possibly being TRBD2 (5 bases). V was cut by 3 bases and J by 2 bases, with 7 bases left in between. The germline gives CDR1 SGHNT, CDR2 YENEEA. The CDR3 has 14 amino acids.

V and J are TRBV7-6 and TRBJ2-5, with D possibly being TRBD2 (6 bases). Germline CDR1 is SGHVS and CDR2 is FNYEAQ. The CDR3 length is 13 residues. The V end lost 7 bases, the J end lost 4 bases, and 13 bases lay between the germline ends. CDR3 sequence reads: CASTWTNGETQYF. Written as DNA, the CDR3 is TGTGCCAGCACTTGGACTAACGGAGAGACCCAGTACTTC.

The rearrangement joins TRBV30 to TRBJ2-2; 10 positions match TRBD1. V dropped 4 bases and J dropped 6; count of bases not matched to a gene: 5. Germline V gives CDR1 GTSNPN, CDR2 SVGIG (reference sequence). The CDR3 is made up of 14 amino acids. In DNA form, the CDR3 reads TGTGCCTGGAATCCGGGACAGGGGTCCGGGGAGCTGTTTTTT. It yields the protein CAWNPGQGSGELFF.